The 2 T cell receptor beta chains listed next were all sequenced from one sample in a study of blood T cell repertoires in COVID-19 (dated by TCRdb to about 2020). Library generation was performed with the immunoSEQ multiplex PCR assay. The source is immuneACCESS, and TCRdb retained only in-frame sequences with V and J called. Part of the clones is not carried over; for the studies checked, unresolved V genes explain less than half of this, and the remainder is unexplained. The sample records approximately 450,000 clones, about 89% of which are singletons. Clones ranked in the top ten supply roughly 4.3% of the sample. Sequenced: peripheral blood. The receptor set was obtained from a woman in her twenties or thirties with acute or convalescent COVID-19.

The rearrangement uses TRBV10-2 and TRBJ2-7, with D unclear. The ends were cut back, 3 bases at V and 0 bases at J, with 9 bases in the middle. This CDR3 has 14 residues. Germline values: CDR1 WSHSY, CDR2 SAAADI. CDR3 loop: CASSEWAISYEQYF. The CDR3, as DNA: TGCGCCAGCAGTGAATGGGCCATCTCCTACGAGCAGTACTTC.

The V call is TRBV6-2 or TRBV6-3, the J call TRBJ1-1; no clear D. Germline assignment: CDR1 MNHEY and CDR2 SVGEGT. The V and J ends lost 0 bases and 10 bases respectively, with 12 bases between them. CDR3 size: 13 residues. The CDR3 nucleotides read TGTGCCAGCAGTTACTCGAGGCAAGTAGGAGCTTTCTTT. Translating gives CASSYSRQVGAFF.